The text below deals with one T cell receptor (beta chain). Antigen unknown. The data originate from a study of cytomegalovirus exposure and HLA in healthy donors. Findings and limits, study-wide: Most sequenced TCRs were rare (though some public TCRs occurred in many donors). Of the V segments, some could not be distinguished, including TRBV6-2 and TRBV6-3, and were excluded. What a later analysis reportedly showed was that an Asian-associated ancestry cluster had fewer N-insertions than the roughly 720-donor mean.

The CDR3 runs 17 residues. In germline, CDR1 is SGHAT, CDR2 FQDESV (reference sequence). The V gene end was trimmed by 6 bases and the J gene end by 2 bases; junction bases not matched to a gene: 12. Both 60 Vbeta primers and 13 Jbeta primers went into the PCR. This table comes from immunoSEQ multiplex PCR, and its TCRdb copy is limited to in-frame clones, with some not included. The repertoire has about 180,000 clones, more than 60% of them found once; the top ten carry over 2%. Sequenced sample: PBMCs. The chain recombines TRBV11-1 with TRBJ2-3, with TRBD1 identical over 9 bases. The origin of this receptor is a human donor in good health. CDR3: CASRGDPGQGDTDTQYF. The CDR3 nucleotides read TGTGCCAGCAGGGGGGATCCGGGACAGGGTGACACAGATACGCAGTATTTT. Based on the CDR3 plus reference TRBV11-1 and TRBJ2-3, the full variable domain is EAEVAQSPRYKITEKSQAVAFWCDPISGHATLYWYRQILGQGPELLVQFQDESVVDDSQLPKDRFSAERLKGVDSTLKIQPAELGDSAMYLCASRGDPGQGDTDTQYFGPGTRLTVL.